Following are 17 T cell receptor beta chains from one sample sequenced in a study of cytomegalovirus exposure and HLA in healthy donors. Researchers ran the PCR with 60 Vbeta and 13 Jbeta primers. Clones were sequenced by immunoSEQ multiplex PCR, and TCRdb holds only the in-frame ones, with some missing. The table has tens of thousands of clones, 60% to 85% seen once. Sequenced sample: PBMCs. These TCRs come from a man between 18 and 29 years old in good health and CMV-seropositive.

The chain's CDR3 is CASGQPSRGKLFF. The CDR3 nucleotides are TGTGCCAGCGGACAGCCTTCGAGGGGAAAACTGTTTTTT. V usage is TRBV28 and J usage is TRBJ1-4, with D perhaps TRBD1 (6 bases). The CDR3 spans 13 residues. The germline V gene encodes CDR1 MDHEN and CDR2 SYDVKM. Trimming took off 8 bases at V and 10 bases at J, with 17 bases between the two ends.

For the CDR3, the DNA is TGCGCCAGCAGCTTGTTGACGGGGAACACTGAAGCTTTCTTT. Its translation: CASSLLTGNTEAFF. The chain carries TRBV5-1 and TRBJ1-1; D is undetermined. This CDR3 has 14 residues. Trimming stripped 1 base from V and 1 base from J, with 8 bases between. The germline CDR1 and CDR2 sequences are SGHRS and YFSETQ.

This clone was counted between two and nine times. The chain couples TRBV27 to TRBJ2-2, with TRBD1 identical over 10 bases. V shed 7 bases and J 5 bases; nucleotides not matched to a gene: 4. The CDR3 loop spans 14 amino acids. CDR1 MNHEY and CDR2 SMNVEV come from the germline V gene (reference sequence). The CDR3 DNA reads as TGTGCCAGCACCCGGACAGGGGGAACCGGGGAGCTGTTTTTT. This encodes CASTRTGGTGELFF.

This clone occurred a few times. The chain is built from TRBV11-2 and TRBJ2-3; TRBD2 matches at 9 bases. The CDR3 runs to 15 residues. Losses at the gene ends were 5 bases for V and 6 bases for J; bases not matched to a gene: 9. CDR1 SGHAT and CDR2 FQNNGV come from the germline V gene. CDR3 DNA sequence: TGTGCCAGCAGCCTAGGGACTAGCAGAGAGGATACGCAGTATTTT. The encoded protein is CASSLGTSREDTQYF. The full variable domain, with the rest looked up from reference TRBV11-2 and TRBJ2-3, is EAGVAQSPRYKIIEKRQSVAFWCNPISGHATLYWYQQILGQGPKLLIQFQNNGVVDDSQLPKDRFSAERLKGVDSTLKIQPAKLEDSAVYLCASSLGTSREDTQYFGPGTRLTVL.

The CDR3 loop reads CASSVAVFQGTTDTQYF. CDR3 nucleotide sequence: TGTGCCAGCAGTGTTGCAGTCTTTCAGGGTACCACAGATACGCAGTATTTT. J is TRBJ2-3 and V is TRBV2; D perhaps matches TRBD1 (5 bases). From germline, CDR1 is SNHLY and CDR2 FYNNEI. V lost 4 bases and J 2 bases, leaving 19 bases between the germline ends. The CDR3 extends over 17 amino acids. Using reference TRBV2 and TRBJ2-3 for the parts outside the CDR3, the full variable domain is EPEVTQTPSHQVTQMGQEVILRCVPISNHLYFYWYRQILGQKVEFLVSFYNNEISEKSEIFDDQFSVERPDGSNFTLKIRSTKLEDSAMYFCASSVAVFQGTTDTQYFGPGTRLTVL.

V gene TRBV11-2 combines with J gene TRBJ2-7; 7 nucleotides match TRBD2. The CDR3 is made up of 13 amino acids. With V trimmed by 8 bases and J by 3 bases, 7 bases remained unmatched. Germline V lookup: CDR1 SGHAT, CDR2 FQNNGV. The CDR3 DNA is TGTGCCAGCGTGGCGGGAGCTGTCTACGAGCAGTACTTC. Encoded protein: CASVAGAVYEQYF.

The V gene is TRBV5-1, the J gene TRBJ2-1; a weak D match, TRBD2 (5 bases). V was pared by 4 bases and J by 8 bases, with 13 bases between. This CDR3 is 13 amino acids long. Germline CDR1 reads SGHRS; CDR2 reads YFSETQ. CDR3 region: CASSADSDDEQFF. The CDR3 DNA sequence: TGCGCCAGCAGCGCGGACTCCGACGATGAGCAGTTCTTC.

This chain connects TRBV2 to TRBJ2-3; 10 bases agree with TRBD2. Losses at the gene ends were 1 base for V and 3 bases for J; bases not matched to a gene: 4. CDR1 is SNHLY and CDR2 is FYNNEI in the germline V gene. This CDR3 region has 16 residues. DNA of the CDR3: TGTGCCAGCAGTGAAGGCCTAGCGGGAGTAACAGATACGCAGTATTTT. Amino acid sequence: CASSEGLAGVTDTQYF.

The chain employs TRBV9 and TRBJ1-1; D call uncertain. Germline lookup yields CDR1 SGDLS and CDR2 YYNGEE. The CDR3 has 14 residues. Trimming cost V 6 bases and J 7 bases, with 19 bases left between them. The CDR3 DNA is TGTGCCAGCACCCCGGGAAGTTACGCCTTTGAAGCTTTCTTT. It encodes CASTPGSYAFEAFF.

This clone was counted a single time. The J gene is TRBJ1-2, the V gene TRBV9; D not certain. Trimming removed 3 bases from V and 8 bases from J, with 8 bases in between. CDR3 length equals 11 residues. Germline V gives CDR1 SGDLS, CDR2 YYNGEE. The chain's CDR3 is CASSDSLGYTF. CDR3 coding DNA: TGTGCCAGCAGCGATTCTCTGGGCTACACCTTC. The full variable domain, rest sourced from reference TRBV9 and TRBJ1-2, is DSGVTQTPKHLITATGQRVTLRCSPRSGDLSVYWYQQSLDQGLQFLIQYYNGEERAKGNILERFSAQQFPDLHSELNLSSLELGDSALYFCASSDSLGYTFGSGTRLTVV.

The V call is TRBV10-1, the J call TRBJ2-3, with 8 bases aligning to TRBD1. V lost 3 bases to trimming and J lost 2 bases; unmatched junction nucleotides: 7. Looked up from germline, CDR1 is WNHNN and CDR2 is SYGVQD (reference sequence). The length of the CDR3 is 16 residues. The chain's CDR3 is CASSDLDRANTDTQYF. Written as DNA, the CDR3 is TGCGCCAGCAGTGACCTGGACAGGGCAAACACAGATACGCAGTATTTT.

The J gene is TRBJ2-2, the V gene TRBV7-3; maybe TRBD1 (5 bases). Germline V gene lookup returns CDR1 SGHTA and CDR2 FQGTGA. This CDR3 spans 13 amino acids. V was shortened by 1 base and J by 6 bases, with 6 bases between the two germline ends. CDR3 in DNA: TGTGCCAGCAGCTTAAGGGGCCCCGGGGAGCTGTTTTTT. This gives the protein CASSLRGPGELFF. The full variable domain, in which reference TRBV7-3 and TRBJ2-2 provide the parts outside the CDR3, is GAGVSQTPSNKVTEKGKYVELRCDPISGHTALYWYRQSLGQGPEFLIYFQGTGAADDSGLPNDRFFAVRPEGSVSTLKIQRTERGDSAVYLCASSLRGPGELFFGEGSRLTVL.

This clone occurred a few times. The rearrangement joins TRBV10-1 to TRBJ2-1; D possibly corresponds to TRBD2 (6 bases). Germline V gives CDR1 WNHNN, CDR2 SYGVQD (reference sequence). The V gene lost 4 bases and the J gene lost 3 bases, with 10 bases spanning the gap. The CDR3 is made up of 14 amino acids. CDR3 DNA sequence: TGCGCCAGCAGTGGCGGGACCAACTACAATGAGCAGTTCTTC. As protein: CASSGGTNYNEQFF.

The CDR3 region has the DNA TGTGCCAGCAGCCCGTGGGGACAGGGCAATGAGCAGTTCTTC. Translating gives CASSPWGQGNEQFF. This chain links TRBV9 with TRBJ2-1, with 9 bases matching TRBD1. The germline gives CDR1 SGDLS, CDR2 YYNGEE. This CDR3 is built from 14 residues. The junction had 5 bases not matched to a gene; V was cut back by 4 bases and J by 6 bases.

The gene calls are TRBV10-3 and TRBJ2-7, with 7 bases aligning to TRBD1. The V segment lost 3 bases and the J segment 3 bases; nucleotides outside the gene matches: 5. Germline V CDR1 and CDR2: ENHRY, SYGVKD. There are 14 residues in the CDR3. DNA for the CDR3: TGTGCCATCAGTGATGGGACAGTAATCTACGAGCAGTACTTC. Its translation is CAISDGTVIYEQYF.

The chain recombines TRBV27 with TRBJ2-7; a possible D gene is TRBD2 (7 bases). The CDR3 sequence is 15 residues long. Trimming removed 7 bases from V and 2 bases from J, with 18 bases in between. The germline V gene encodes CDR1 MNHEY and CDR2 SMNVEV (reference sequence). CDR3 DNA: TGTGCCAGCACCCGAGGGGGGGCCTTCACCTACGAGCAGTACTTC. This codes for CASTRGGAFTYEQYF.

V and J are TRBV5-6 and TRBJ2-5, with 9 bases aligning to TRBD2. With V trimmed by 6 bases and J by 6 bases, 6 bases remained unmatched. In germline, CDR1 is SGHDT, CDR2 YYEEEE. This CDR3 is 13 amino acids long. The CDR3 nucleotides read TGTGCCAGCAACGTCGGGACTAGCCAGACCCAGTACTTC. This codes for CASNVGTSQTQYF.